These 26 T cell receptor beta chains were sequenced from one sample in a study of Graves' ophthalmopathy and Graves' hyperthyroidism. RNA transcripts provided the template for amplifying TCR beta CDR3 regions. Second-round multiplex PCR came after a first-round RT-PCR that employed HTBI primers. TCRdb fed the multiplex PCR reads into MiXCR, producing one record per CDR3 protein. The sample has roughly 400,000 distinct CDR3 sequences; about 16% are singletons. The source material was peripheral blood. These receptors were obtained from a woman aged 18-29 years with stable Graves' hyperthyroidism.

The chain has TRBV19 and TRBJ1-1, with D perhaps TRBD1 (6 bases). V lost 5 bases, J lost 1 base, and 14 bases lay in between. This CDR3 has 15 residues. From germline, CDR1 is LNHDA and CDR2 SQIVND (reference sequence). For the CDR3, the DNA is TGTGCCAGTAGTGGGGCCGGGACACAGAACACTGAAGCTTTCTTT. This gives the protein CASSGAGTQNTEAFF.

The gene calls are TRBV12-3 or TRBV12-4 and TRBJ2-2; tentatively, D is TRBD2 (6 bases). V was trimmed by 3 bases and J by 7 bases, leaving 9 bases between them. This CDR3 contains 13 residues. The CDR3 DNA reads TGTGCCAGCAGTTTGGGGGGTTACGGGGAGCTGTTTTTT. Translating it yields CASSLGGYGELFF.

This clonotype was detected only a few times. The chain recombines TRBV12-3 or TRBV12-4 with TRBJ2-7; D is ambiguous. CDR3 size: 13 residues. V gave up 5 bases and J gave up 0 bases, with 8 bases separating them. The CDR3 sequence is CASSVGNSYEQYF. DNA for the CDR3: TGTGCCAGCAGTGTCGGCAACTCCTACGAGCAGTACTTC.

This clonotype was seen ten or more times. The chain uses TRBV4-1 and TRBJ2-5, with 7 positions matching TRBD2. The length of the CDR3 is 15 residues. CDR1 is MGHRA, CDR2 YSYEKL, per germline. The J segment lost 5 bases and the V segment lost 0 bases, leaving 6 bases of the junction unmatched. CDR3 bases: TGCGCCAGCAGCCAAGAAGTAAGGGGAGGGGAGACCCAGTACTTC. Its protein product is CASSQEVRGGETQYF.

This clonotype was counted many times. The J gene is TRBJ2-7, the V gene TRBV5-1, with D perhaps TRBD1 (6 bases). Trimming removed 4 bases at V and 2 bases at J, with 16 bases between. Germline values: CDR1 SGHRS, CDR2 YFSETQ. This CDR3 contains 15 residues. This chain's CDR3 is CASSHAPGAAYEQYF. Written as DNA, the CDR3 is TGCGCCAGCAGCCACGCTCCAGGGGCCGCCTACGAGCAGTACTTC.

This clonotype has ten or more counts. The V and J genes are TRBV7-2 and TRBJ2-7; D possibly corresponds to TRBD1 (6 bases). The CDR3 is 13 amino acids. Trimming stripped 7 bases from V and 7 bases from J, with 17 bases between. Germline V lookup: CDR1 SGHTA, CDR2 FQGNSA. DNA for the CDR3: TGTGCCAGCACCAGACAGGTAGAGAGTGAGCAGTACTTC. Translation gives CASTRQVESEQYF.

This clonotype was recorded at least ten times. CDR3 region: CASSLGGPWSNQPQHF. CDR3 nucleotides: TGTGCCAGCAGTTTGGGGGGCCCATGGAGCAATCAGCCCCAGCATTTT. The chain uses TRBV12-3 or TRBV12-4 and TRBJ1-5, with D possibly matching TRBD1 (6 bases). This CDR3 is 16 amino acids long. The V end was cut by 3 bases, the J end by 1 base, with 13 bases between.

This clonotype was seen at least ten times. The chain combines TRBV9 with TRBJ1-6; D unresolved. The CDR3 covers 15 residues. Germline CDR1 is SGDLS and CDR2 is YYNGEE. V was clipped by 0 bases and J by 3 bases, with 7 bases between them. The CDR3 reads CASSVGAFYNSPLHF. The CDR3 coding sequence is TGTGCCAGCAGCGTAGGCGCCTTCTATAATTCACCCCTCCACTTT.

This clonotype has at least ten counts. At one end the junction does not follow the germline gene, possibly because of a read error. The V and J genes are TRBV7-7 and TRBJ2-5; TRBD2 matches 11 bases. Germline assignment: CDR1 SSHAT and CDR2 FNYEAQ (reference sequence). The CDR3 covers 17 residues. CDR3 in DNA: TGTGCTAGCAGCTTAAGCCTAGCGGGGGGAAGTGGGGAGACCCAGTACTTC. This sequence encodes CASSLSLAGGSGETQYF. The full variable domain, completed using reference TRBV7-7 and TRBJ2-5, is GAGVSQSPRYKVTKRGQDVTLRCDPISSHATLYWYQQALGQGPEFLTYFNYEAQPDKSGLPSDRFSAERPEGSISTLTIQRTEQRDSAMYRCASSLSLAGGSGETQYFGPGTRLLVL.

This clonotype has ten or more counts. The chain joins TRBV20-1 to TRBJ1-1; D may be TRBD1 (6 bases). Germline loops: CDR1 DFQATT, CDR2 SNEGSKA (reference sequence). The CDR3 consists of 13 residues. Trimming took 5 bases from V and 1 from J, leaving 11 bases between them. The CDR3 loop reads CSALQGANTEAFF. The CDR3 DNA reads as TGCAGTGCTCTACAGGGAGCGAACACTGAAGCTTTCTTT.

The chain is built from TRBV27 and TRBJ2-7; 7 nucleotides agree with TRBD1. This CDR3 region has 16 residues. Trimming cost V 6 bases and J 3 bases; bases outside gene matches: 14. CDR1 and CDR2 (germline): MNHEY, SMNVEV (reference sequence). The CDR3 reads CASRKRNRGLSYEQYF. CDR3 sequence (DNA): TGTGCCAGCAGGAAGAGAAACAGGGGCCTCAGCTACGAGCAGTACTTC.

Concerning this clonotype itself: This may stem from a read error, because a much larger clone lies one nucleotide away. This chain joins TRBV19 and TRBJ2-3; no reliable D call. Germline V gives CDR1 LNHDA, CDR2 SQIVND (reference sequence). This CDR3 comprises 15 residues. Trimming cost V 4 bases and J 1 base, with 12 bases left between them. Here the CDR3 reads CASSKGYPGTDTQYF. The CDR3 coding sequence is TGTGCCAGTAGTAAGGGATACCCAGGCACAGATACGCAGTATTTT. The full variable domain, with the rest looked up from reference TRBV19 and TRBJ2-3, is DGGITQSPKYLFRKEGQNVTLSCEQNLNHDAMYWYRQDPGQGLRLIYYSQIVNDFQKGDIAEGYSVSREKKESFPLTVTSAQKNPTAFYLCASSKGYPGTDTQYFGPGTRLTVL.

There are many counts of this clonotype. The chain recombines TRBV7-9 with TRBJ2-7; D could derive from TRBD1 or TRBD2 (5 bases each). Germline CDR1 is SEHNR and CDR2 is FQNEAQ (reference sequence). V was pared by 5 bases and J by 5 bases, with 13 bases between. This CDR3 has 13 residues. The CDR3 is CASSITGTHEQYF. CDR3 in DNA: TGTGCCAGCAGCATTACCGGGACCCACGAGCAGTACTTC.

As regards this clonotype: A much larger clonotype is one base distant, so this may be a read error. This CDR3 is CASSRDRAYSNTPQHF. CDR3 in DNA: TGTGCCAGCAGTCGGGACAGGGCCTATAGCAATACGCCCCAGCATTTT. The chain employs TRBV6-1 and TRBJ1-5; 9 positions agree with TRBD1. Trimming took 5 bases from V and 9 from J; bases not matched to a gene: 14. This CDR3 contains 16 residues. The germline gives CDR1 MNHNS, CDR2 SASEGT.

This clonotype has at least ten counts. The chain uses TRBV6-1 and TRBJ1-2; D unresolved. Germline CDR1 is MNHNS and CDR2 is SASEGT. This CDR3 spans 14 amino acids. Trimming shortened V by 0 bases and J by 6 bases, and 11 bases separated the two germline ends. The CDR3 reads CASSEAFGEDGYTF. In nucleotides, the CDR3 is TGTGCCAGCAGTGAAGCGTTCGGGGAGGATGGCTACACCTTC.

This clonotype was counted at least ten times. This sequence joins TRBV11-2 and TRBJ2-5; no clear D. CDR3 length: 11 residues. Trimming cost V 4 bases and J 9 bases, with 9 bases left between them. The V gene's germline CDR1 is SGHAT and CDR2 FQNNGV. The DNA for the CDR3 is TGTGCCAGCAGCTCTTCTCTGGCCCAGTACTTC. It codes for CASSSSLAQYF.

The sample holds many counts of this clonotype. The gene calls are TRBV5-1 and TRBJ1-2; 8 bases are shared with TRBD1. Germline V CDR1 and CDR2: SGHRS, YFSETQ. CDR3 length equals 13 residues. Trimming cost V 4 bases and J 7 bases; bases outside gene matches: 6. DNA for the CDR3: TGCGCCAGCAGCAACGGACAGGGTGGTGGCTACACCTTC. It codes for CASSNGQGGGYTF.

This clonotype was found many times. This chain joins TRBV6-2 or TRBV6-3 and TRBJ1-2, with unresolved D. CDR3 size: 15 residues. V shed 6 bases and J shed 5 bases, with 19 bases lying between them. The germline CDR1 and CDR2 sequences are MNHEY and SVGEGT. The CDR3 nucleotides read TGTGCCAGCAGCAAAGACCCATCCGGGGTATATGGCTACACCTTC. Translated: CASSKDPSGVYGYTF.

This clonotype was seen many times. V and J are TRBV6-5 and TRBJ1-1, with D perhaps matching TRBD1 (6 bases). This CDR3 is built from 14 residues. V lost 2 bases to trimming and J lost 5 bases, with 12 bases between them. Germline V gene data show CDR1 as MNHEY and CDR2 as SVGAGI. The CDR3 spells CASSYRTGRTEAFF. The CDR3 coding sequence is TGTGCCAGCAGTTACCGTACAGGGAGAACTGAAGCTTTCTTT.

Ten or more counts support this clonotype. The V and J genes are TRBV29-1 and TRBJ1-5; 8 nucleotides line up with TRBD1. Germline loops: CDR1 SQVTM, CDR2 ANQGSEA. The V and J ends lost 2 bases and 1 base, in that order; junction bases with no gene match: 1. The CDR3 extends over 14 amino acids. CDR3 in amino acids: CSVETGGSNQPQHF. CDR3 coding DNA: TGCAGCGTTGAAACAGGGGGAAGCAATCAGCCCCAGCATTTT.

This clonotype has only a few counts. The chain carries TRBV18 and TRBJ1-6; D unresolved. Germline V gene data show CDR1 as KGHSH and CDR2 as LQKENI. V was clipped by 3 bases and J by 5 bases, with 14 bases between them. The CDR3 runs 16 residues. DNA of the CDR3: TGTGCCAGCTCACCCCTTGAAGGTCCTAATAATTCACCCCTCCACTTT. Its protein product is CASSPLEGPNNSPLHF.

Concerning this clonotype: A much larger clone lies a single base off, so this may be a read error. As the CDR3 is not closed by the conserved phenylalanine or tryptophan, this likely results from a read error. The chain links TRBV2 to TRBJ1-5, with unresolved D. The V gene lost 1 base and the J gene lost 2 bases, with 3 bases spanning the gap. Germline CDR1 is SNHLY and CDR2 is FYNNEI. The CDR3 length is 13 residues. CDR3 in DNA: TGTGCCAGCAGTGAAGAGCGCAATCAGCCCCAGCATTTG. Its protein product is CASSEERNQPQHL.

This clonotype has just a few counts. V gene TRBV5-1 combines with J gene TRBJ2-2, with D tentatively TRBD2 (6 bases). V lost 4 bases and J 1 base, leaving 14 bases between the germline ends. Germline CDR1 reads SGHRS; CDR2 reads YFSETQ. CDR3 length equals 16 residues. The CDR3 sequence is CASSLGGGKNTGELFF. CDR3 coding DNA: TGCGCCAGCAGCCTCGGCGGAGGGAAGAACACCGGGGAGCTGTTTTTT.

This clonotype was picked up many times. The genes are TRBV6-1 and TRBJ1-1; D uncertain. CDR3 length equals 13 residues. CDR1 is MNHNS and CDR2 is SASEGT in the germline V gene. V lost 5 bases and J 5 bases, leaving 12 bases between the germline ends. CDR3 region: CASSTRFSTEAFF. The DNA for the CDR3 is TGTGCCAGCAGTACAAGGTTTAGTACTGAAGCTTTCTTT.

This clonotype was recorded many times. In DNA, the CDR3 is TGTGCCAGCAACGACAGGGGGCAGGAGACCCAGTACTTC. This translates into CASNDRGQETQYF. The chain carries TRBV12-3 or TRBV12-4 and TRBJ2-5, with 10 bases aligning to TRBD1. The J segment lost 5 bases and the V segment lost 7 bases, leaving 4 bases of the junction unmatched. The CDR3 sequence is 13 residues long.

This clonotype appeared many times. The chain links TRBV20-1 to TRBJ1-5; 8 bases are a match to TRBD1. This CDR3 has 14 amino acids. The germline gives CDR1 DFQATT, CDR2 SNEGSKA (reference sequence). V shed 2 bases, J shed 2 bases, and the junction held 2 bases outside the gene matches. The CDR3 is CSARQQGGNQPQHF. For the CDR3, the DNA is TGCAGTGCTAGACAACAGGGGGGCAATCAGCCCCAGCATTTT.